A single sample is the source of the 22 T cell receptor beta chains below, sequenced in a study of regulatory T cells in long-lasting Graves disease. Time point here: persistent/refractory GD, antithyroid drugs over 5 years with positive TRAb. Construction of the TCR library relied on RNA isolated from PBMCs. Library construction for TCR beta used iRepertoire HTBI primers and Arm-PCR of CDR3 regions. TCRdb ran MiXCR on the multiplex PCR reads and lists one entry per CDR3 protein. In the table there are 310,000 or so distinct CDR3 sequences, around a fifth of which are singletons. This material consisted of peripheral blood mononuclear cells (PBMCs), taken when the disease was refractory, from a patient treated with antithyroid drugs. These receptors came from a female donor with Graves disease.

V gene TRBV6-9 combines with J gene TRBJ2-2; either TRBD1 or TRBD2 may supply D (6 bases each). The CDR3 is 15 amino acids. Germline loops: CDR1 MNHGY, CDR2 SVAAGI. V was clipped by 2 bases and J by 4 bases, with 11 bases between them. The chain's CDR3 is CASSYHGGGTGELFF. DNA of the CDR3: TGTGCCAGCAGTTATCACGGGGGCGGCACCGGGGAGCTGTTTTTT.

In its sample, this clonotype was seen many times. This chain uses TRBV10-3 with TRBJ2-2; TRBD2 matches 10 bases. CDR1 is ENHRY and CDR2 is SYGVKD in the germline V gene. The CDR3 has 15 amino acids. The ends lost 7 bases at V and 4 bases at J; junction bases unmatched: 6. The CDR3 DNA follows: TGTGCCATCAAGTTAGCGGGAGGTCGCACCGGGGAGCTGTTTTTT. This codes for CAIKLAGGRTGELFF.

The gene calls are TRBV10-3 and TRBJ2-7; a possible D gene is TRBD2 (6 bases). The CDR3 totals 15 residues. Germline V gives CDR1 ENHRY, CDR2 SYGVKD. The germline V and J ends were trimmed by 3 bases and 3 bases, with 15 bases remaining between them. The chain's CDR3 is CAISDIGGGGYEQYF. CDR3 in DNA: TGTGCCATCAGTGACATCGGGGGAGGCGGCTACGAGCAGTACTTC.

The table lists this clonotype with many counts. The rearrangement links TRBV11-2 to TRBJ2-2, with 10 bases that match TRBD2. The V gene end was trimmed by 4 bases and the J gene end by 5 bases; junction bases not matched to a gene: 4. The CDR3 contains 15 residues. The germline V gene encodes CDR1 SGHAT and CDR2 FQNNGV. The CDR3 DNA reads as TGTGCCAGCAGCTCTACTAGCGGGAAAACCGGGGAGCTGTTTTTT. The encoded protein is CASSSTSGKTGELFF.

V is TRBV6-2 or TRBV6-3 and J is TRBJ2-4, with D unclear. Per the germline V gene, CDR1 is MNHEY and CDR2 is SVGEGT. The CDR3 covers 16 residues. V lost 0 bases to trimming and J lost 0 bases, with 9 bases between them. This chain's CDR3 is CASSYSQALAKNIQYF. CDR3 DNA sequence: TGTGCCAGCAGTTACTCGCAGGCCCTAGCCAAAAACATTCAGTACTTC.

Details on this clonotype: It may be a read error: a sequence one base away is much more abundant. The CDR3 spells CASSGTGVFHGQYF. The CDR3 DNA reads as TGTGCCAGCAGTGGGACAGGGGTGTTCCACGGGCAGTACTTC. The rearrangement joins TRBV28 to TRBJ2-7, with 10 nucleotides matching TRBD1. Germline V gene sequence: CDR1 MDHEN, CDR2 SYDVKM. V lost 5 bases, J lost 9 bases, and 10 bases stayed unmatched. The CDR3 covers 14 residues.

The rearrangement uses TRBV10-3 and TRBJ2-2, with 8 bases lining up with TRBD2. CDR3 length: 19 residues. J was trimmed by 7 bases and V by 6 bases; bases with no gene match: 22. Germline values: CDR1 ENHRY, CDR2 SYGVKD. The chain's CDR3 is CAISLTPAGASLGGGELFF. The DNA of the CDR3 is TGTGCCATCAGCCTGACCCCAGCGGGAGCTTCCTTAGGTGGCGGGGAGCTGTTTTTT.

The V gene is TRBV24-1, the J gene TRBJ2-6, with D uncertain. V was cut by 4 bases and J by 4 bases, with 13 bases left in between. This CDR3 is built from 16 residues. In germline, CDR1 is KGHDR, CDR2 SFDVKD. For the CDR3, the DNA is TGTGCCACCAGTGACCCCCAAGCTGGCGGGGCCAACGTCCTGACTTTC. Translation gives CATSDPQAGGANVLTF.

The chain employs TRBV7-2 and TRBJ1-3, with 7 nucleotides matching TRBD1. The CDR3 length is 14 residues. The germline CDR1 and CDR2 sequences are SGHTA and FQGNSA. Trimming removed 6 bases from V and 1 base from J; junction bases left unmatched: 3. For the CDR3, the DNA is TGTGCCAGCAGGCAGACAGGGTCTGGAAACACCATATATTTT. It yields the protein CASRQTGSGNTIYF.

V and J are TRBV4-1 and TRBJ2-2; 8 bases fit TRBD2. Germline V gene lookup returns CDR1 MGHRA and CDR2 YSYEKL. The CDR3 is 14 residues long. V was pared by 4 bases and J by 7 bases, with 5 bases of the junction left unmatched. The CDR3 bases are TGCGCCAGCAGCCCGAAGCGGGAGATCGGGGAGCTGTTTTTT. Protein sequence: CASSPKREIGELFF.

As concerns this clonotype: A far larger clone is one nucleotide away, so this likely arose from a read error. The V call is TRBV15, the J call TRBJ1-2; 7 positions agree with TRBD1. The CDR3 contains 15 residues. Germline values: CDR1 LNHNV, CDR2 YYDKDF (reference sequence). This CDR3 reads CATSRDSRTGYGHTF. CDR3 nucleotide sequence: TGTGCCACCAGCAGAGATTCACGGACAGGCTATGGCCACACCTTC. Based on the CDR3 plus reference TRBV15 and TRBJ1-2, the full variable domain is DAMVIQNPRYQVTQFGKPVTLSCSQTLNHNVMYWYQQKSSQAPKLLFHYYDKDFNNEADTPDNFQSRRPNTSFCFLDIRSPGLGDTAMYLCATSRDSRTGYGHTFGSGTRLTVV.

In its sample, this clonotype was seen many times. Here the CDR3 DNA reads TGTGCCAGCAGTTTTGGAGTCCGCCGGCATATGAACACTGAAGCTTTCTTT. It specifies CASSFGVRRHMNTEAFF. This chain uses TRBV12-3 or TRBV12-4 with TRBJ1-1; D is unresolved. The CDR3 extends over 17 amino acids. The V end was cut by 3 bases, the J end by 0 bases, with 17 bases between.

This chain connects TRBV19 to TRBJ1-3; D not certain. Germline V CDR1 and CDR2: LNHDA, SQIVND (reference sequence). The CDR3 length is 12 residues. The germline V and J ends were trimmed by 6 bases and 2 bases, with 5 bases remaining between them. This CDR3 is CASSTAGNTIYF. CDR3 DNA sequence: TGTGCCAGTAGCACAGCTGGAAACACCATATATTTT.

Comments on this clonotype: A read error may account for a junction end that differs from germline. The chain links TRBV6-1 to TRBJ1-4, with D maybe TRBD1 (6 bases). Germline V gene sequence: CDR1 MNHNS, CDR2 SASEGT. The CDR3 sequence is 19 residues long. The CDR3 region is CANSEPRGYFSNSNEKLFF. The CDR3 nucleotides read TGTGCCAACAGTGAACCCAGGGGATACTTTAGCAACTCTAATGAAAAACTGTTTTTT.

This chain links TRBV5-1 with TRBJ2-3; 13 bases line up with TRBD2. The CDR3 has 17 residues. The germline gives CDR1 SGHRS, CDR2 YFSETQ. V was pared by 4 bases and J by 0 bases, with 5 bases of the junction left unmatched. The CDR3 here is CASSPGLAGASTDTQYF. CDR3 coding DNA: TGCGCCAGCAGCCCAGGACTAGCGGGAGCAAGCACAGATACGCAGTATTTT. Together with reference TRBV5-1 and TRBJ2-3, the CDR3 gives the full variable domain: KAGVTQTPRYLIKTRGQQVTLSCSPISGHRSVSWYQQTPGQGLQFLFEYFSETQRNKGNFPGRFSGRQFSNSRSEMNVSTLELGDSALYLCASSPGLAGASTDTQYFGPGTRLTVL.

V gene TRBV7-2 combines with J gene TRBJ2-3; D unclear. The CDR3 covers 18 residues. CDR1 is SGHTA, CDR2 FQGNSA, per germline. V was pared by 5 bases and J by 5 bases, with 26 bases between. This chain's CDR3 is CASSPRRGSGEFGDTQYF. In DNA form, the CDR3 reads TGTGCCAGCAGCCCCCGGCGTGGGTCGGGTGAATTTGGAGATACGCAGTATTTT.

This clonotype was recorded at least ten times. J is TRBJ1-6 and V is TRBV11-2; D is ambiguous. The CDR3 sequence is 15 residues long. V was trimmed by 5 bases and J by 7 bases, leaving 15 bases between them. Germline loops: CDR1 SGHAT, CDR2 FQNNGV. The chain's CDR3 is CASSPRGRSNSPLHF. For the CDR3, the DNA is TGTGCCAGCAGCCCACGAGGGAGGAGCAATTCACCCCTCCACTTT.

This clonotype was observed a handful of times. The V and J genes are TRBV6-1 and TRBJ1-1, with a weak D call TRBD1 (5 bases). Trimming cost V 6 bases and J 4 bases, with 15 bases left between them. This CDR3 is built from 14 residues. Germline loops: CDR1 MNHNS, CDR2 SASEGT. CDR3 bases: TGTGCCAGCAGACGTACCGGGACGGCCACTGAAGCTTTCTTT. It yields the protein CASRRTGTATEAFF.

The chain is built from TRBV9 and TRBJ2-3, with D hard to call. Germline values: CDR1 SGDLS, CDR2 YYNGEE. Trimming stripped 0 bases from V and 1 base from J, with 6 bases between. The CDR3 has 14 residues. The CDR3 DNA reads TGTGCCAGCAGCGTAGACGAGGGCACAGATACGCAGTATTTT. Protein: CASSVDEGTDTQYF.

The chain is built from TRBV2 and TRBJ2-7, with D perhaps matching TRBD2 (5 bases). Trimming removed 6 bases at V and 4 bases at J, with 16 bases between. The germline V gene has CDR1 SNHLY and CDR2 FYNNEI. The CDR3 length is 14 residues. The CDR3 nucleotides are TGTGCCAGCAGGGAAACCGGGAACCTATACGAGCAGTACTTC. This encodes CASRETGNLYEQYF.

This clonotype has at least ten counts. This chain joins TRBV6-1 and TRBJ1-5; D is undetermined. The CDR3 sequence is 14 residues long. Trimming shortened V by 4 bases and J by 4 bases, and 11 bases separated the two germline ends. Looked up from germline, CDR1 is MNHNS and CDR2 is SASEGT. CDR3 in amino acids: CASSGLGSNQPQHF. The CDR3 region has the DNA TGTGCCAGCAGTGGGCTGGGCTCGAATCAGCCCCAGCATTTT.

This clonotype has a handful of counts. The chain employs TRBV18 and TRBJ1-1; no firm D call. Germline loops: CDR1 KGHSH, CDR2 LQKENI. CDR3 size: 14 residues. The V end was cut by 6 bases, the J end by 3 bases, with 14 bases between. For the CDR3, the DNA is TGTGCCAGCTCCCAGATCTCTAAGGACACTGAAGCTTTCTTT. Encoded protein: CASSQISKDTEAFF.